A single sample gave rise to the 17 T cell receptor beta chains below, sequenced in a study of neurological immune-mediated disorders. TCRdb itself ran the 5' RACE reads through MiXCR, one entry per CDR3 protein. The table shows under 45,000 distinct CDR3 sequences, with about 13% occurring only once. The specimen sequenced was PBMCs. The receptor source for this set is a female donor in good health.

Many counts were recorded for this clonotype. J is TRBJ1-2 and V is TRBV5-1; a weak D match, TRBD1 (5 bases). Per germline, CDR1 SGHRS and CDR2 YFSETQ. Trimming cost V 4 bases and J 4 bases, with 14 bases left between them. The CDR3 extends over 14 amino acids. CDR3 nucleotide sequence: TGCGCCAGCAGCGGGGGTTCGAGGGCCTATGGCTACACCTTC. Its protein product is CASSGGSRAYGYTF.

In its sample, this clonotype was seen many times. V is TRBV12-3 or TRBV12-4 and J is TRBJ2-7; D call uncertain. V was cut by 3 bases and J by 0 bases, with 9 bases left in between. The CDR3 has 14 residues. CDR3 in amino acids: CASSFRSSSYEQYF. In DNA, the CDR3 is TGTGCCAGCAGTTTCCGATCGAGCTCCTACGAGCAGTACTTC.

This clonotype was picked up many times. The chain couples TRBV5-1 to TRBJ1-2; D is undetermined. CDR1 is SGHRS, CDR2 YFSETQ, per germline. V lost 4 bases and J 4 bases, leaving 8 bases between the germline ends. The CDR3 consists of 12 residues. Here the CDR3 reads CASSPEGYGYTF. The CDR3 DNA is TGCGCCAGCAGCCCGGAGGGCTATGGCTACACCTTC.

This clonotype was found many times. V gene TRBV5-1 combines with J gene TRBJ1-2, with a possible D match to TRBD1 (5 bases). The CDR3 contains 14 residues. Germline V CDR1 and CDR2: SGHRS, YFSETQ. The V end was cut by 5 bases, the J end by 0 bases, with 11 bases between. CDR3 nucleotides: TGCGCCAGCAGGAGCGGACAAACTAACTATGGCTACACCTTC. Protein sequence: CASRSGQTNYGYTF.

This clonotype was recorded many times. The genes are TRBV12-3 or TRBV12-4 and TRBJ2-7; no definite D call. Trimming cost V 3 bases and J 3 bases, with 6 bases left between them. The CDR3 has 12 residues. The CDR3 loop is CASSLSHYEQYF. DNA of the CDR3: TGTGCCAGCAGTTTGAGTCACTACGAGCAGTACTTC.

This clonotype was seen repeatedly, ten times or more. This chain uses TRBV20-1 with TRBJ1-1; no clear D gene. Germline V lookup: CDR1 DFQATT, CDR2 SNEGSKA (reference sequence). Trimming cost V 3 bases and J 7 bases, with 12 bases left between them. The CDR3 loop spans 12 amino acids. The CDR3 coding sequence is TGCAGTGCTAGCCCACAGTCTTATGAAGCTTTCTTT. It encodes CSASPQSYEAFF.

By proportion, this clonotype is medium-sized. The chain carries TRBV12-3 or TRBV12-4 and TRBJ1-4; 9 nucleotides match TRBD1. The CDR3 runs 14 residues. Trimming cost V 6 bases and J 8 bases; bases outside gene matches: 7. CDR3 protein: CASRRTGVEEKLFF. The CDR3 region has the DNA TGTGCCAGCAGACGGACAGGGGTGGAGGAAAAACTGTTTTTT.

This clonotype was observed many times. The chain has TRBV5-1 and TRBJ1-3; D remains ambiguous. CDR1 and CDR2 from the germline V gene are SGHRS and YFSETQ. This CDR3 is 16 amino acids long. V lost 1 base and J 8 bases, leaving 19 bases between the germline ends. The CDR3 sequence is CASSLFGLGSGYTIYF. The CDR3 DNA follows: TGCGCCAGCAGCTTGTTCGGTCTGGGCTCGGGGTACACCATATATTTT.

V gene TRBV3-1 combines with J gene TRBJ2-7; a weak D match, TRBD1 (7 bases). In germline, CDR1 is LGHDT, CDR2 YNNKEL (reference sequence). This CDR3 contains 16 residues. Trimming cost V 0 bases and J 5 bases, with 17 bases left between them. CDR3 nucleotides: TGTGCCAGCAGCCAAGATCGGAGGGGGCGCGTCCACGAGCAGTACTTC. Translation gives CASSQDRRGRVHEQYF.

There are many counts of this clonotype. The V gene is TRBV15, the J gene TRBJ2-7; D is tentatively TRBD1 or TRBD2 (5 bases each). Germline values: CDR1 LNHNV, CDR2 YYDKDF (reference sequence). CDR3 length: 14 amino acids. Trimming pared 11 bases from V and 0 bases from J, leaving 17 bases between. CDR3 sequence (DNA): TGTGCCCCGCCGGGGCGCGGCACCTCCTACGAGCAGTACTTC. It specifies CAPPGRGTSYEQYF.

This clonotype was recorded many times. This sequence joins TRBV5-1 and TRBJ2-7; 10 nucleotides line up with TRBD2. Looked up from germline, CDR1 is SGHRS and CDR2 is YFSETQ. J lost 9 bases, V lost 1 base, and 10 bases had no gene match. The CDR3 is 15 amino acids. The CDR3, as DNA: TGCGCCAGCAGCTTGTCAGGGAGCGGGAGGGCCTTGCAGTACTTC. Protein product: CASSLSGSGRALQYF.

This clonotype showed up many times. This chain uses TRBV20-1 with TRBJ1-6, with 8 bases lining up with TRBD1. CDR3 length: 14 amino acids. V lost 2 bases and J lost 11; bases outside the gene matches: 8. Germline lookup yields CDR1 DFQATT and CDR2 SNEGSKA (reference sequence). CDR3 sequence: CSARMSAQGAPLHF. The CDR3 DNA is TGCAGTGCTAGAATGTCCGCACAGGGGGCACCCCTCCACTTT.

This clonotype was observed many times. The chain has TRBV6-5 and TRBJ2-1; 7 bases map to TRBD1. CDR3 size: 15 residues. J was trimmed by 8 bases and V by 6 bases; bases with no gene match: 13. Looked up from germline, CDR1 is MNHEY and CDR2 is SVGAGI. The CDR3 DNA reads as TGTGCCAGCAGGGGCTGGGGACAGCGGTCTGATGAGCAGTTCTTC. Amino acids: CASRGWGQRSDEQFF.

This clonotype was seen repeatedly, ten times or more. The chain recombines TRBV6-1 with TRBJ2-1; D gene uncertain. The CDR3 totals 16 residues. V was cut by 1 base and J by 2 bases, with 12 bases left in between. CDR1 and CDR2 from the germline V gene are MNHNS and SASEGT. For the CDR3, the DNA is TGTGCCAGCAGTGAAGGGACCCAGCCCCCCTACAATGAGCAGTTCTTC. Translation gives CASSEGTQPPYNEQFF.

This clonotype has at least ten counts. The chain carries TRBV27 and TRBJ1-1; tentative D call: TRBD1 (6 bases). Germline V gene lookup returns CDR1 MNHEY and CDR2 SMNVEV (reference sequence). V was shortened by 7 bases and J by 2 bases, with 14 bases between the two germline ends. The CDR3 sequence is 14 residues long. CDR3 DNA: TGTGCCAGCAATGCCAGGGGTCTTAACACTGAAGCTTTCTTT. Translating it yields CASNARGLNTEAFF.

This clonotype was counted ten times or more. The rearrangement uses TRBV27 and TRBJ1-5, with D tentatively TRBD1 (6 bases). The CDR3 sequence is 14 residues long. Germline CDR1 MNHEY, CDR2 SMNVEV (reference sequence). V was clipped by 5 bases and J by 3 bases, with 11 bases between them. CDR3 coding DNA: TGTGCCAGCAGTCCCGGACAGTTCAATCAGCCCCAGCATTTT. Its translation is CASSPGQFNQPQHF.

About this clonotype: A much larger clone lies a single base off, so this may be a read error. The chain couples TRBV29-1 to TRBJ2-5, with D uncertain. This CDR3 has 12 amino acids. CDR1 is SQVTM and CDR2 is ANQGSEA in the germline V gene. Trimming pared 8 bases from V and 4 bases from J, leaving 14 bases between. The CDR3 reads CSTERDLETQYF. In DNA form, the CDR3 reads TGCAGCACCGAGCGAGACCTAGAGACCCAGTACTTC.